This TCR beta chain was captured in a study of shared clonotypes between healthy human individuals. TCRdb's copy holds only in-frame clones and misses some; the assay was immunoSEQ multiplex PCR. The sample has around 2,000,000 clones; 85% to 95% are singletons. The CDR3 is made up of 15 amino acids. V shed 3 bases and J shed 0 bases, with 10 bases lying between them. Germline V gene lookup returns CDR1 SGHNT and CDR2 YENEEA. The TCR originated in a man aged 18 to 29 in good health. Input material: naive CD4+ T cells sorted from blood. Subset meaning: CD45RA+ positively selected. The chain combines TRBV11-3 with TRBJ2-3, with D perhaps matching TRBD1 or TRBD2 (5 bases each). The DNA of the CDR3 is TGTGCCAGCAGCTTGGGGGACGCTAGCACAGATACGCAGTATTTT. Protein product: CASSLGDASTDTQYF. The full variable domain, in which reference TRBV11-3 and TRBJ2-3 provide the parts outside the CDR3, is EAGVVQSPRYKIIEKKQPVAFWCNPISGHNTLYWYLQNLGQGPELLIRYENEEAVDDSQLPKDRFSAERLKGVDSTLKIQPAELGDSAVYLCASSLGDASTDTQYFGPGTRLTVL.